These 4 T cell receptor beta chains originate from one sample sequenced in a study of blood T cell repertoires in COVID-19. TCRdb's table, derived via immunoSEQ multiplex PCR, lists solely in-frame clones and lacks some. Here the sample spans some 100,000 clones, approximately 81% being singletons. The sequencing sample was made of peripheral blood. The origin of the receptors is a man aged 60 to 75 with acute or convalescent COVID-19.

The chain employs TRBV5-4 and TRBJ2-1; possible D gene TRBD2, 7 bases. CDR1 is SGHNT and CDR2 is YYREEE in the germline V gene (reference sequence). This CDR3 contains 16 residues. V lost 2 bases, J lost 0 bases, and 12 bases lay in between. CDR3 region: CASSLGGASSYNEQFF. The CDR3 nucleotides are TGTGCCAGCAGCTTAGGGGGGGCTAGCTCCTACAATGAGCAGTTCTTC.

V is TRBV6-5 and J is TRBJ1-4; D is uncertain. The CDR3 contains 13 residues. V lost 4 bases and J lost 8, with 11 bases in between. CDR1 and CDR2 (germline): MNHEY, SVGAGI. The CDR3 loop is CASSSSPGEKLFF. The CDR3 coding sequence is TGTGCCAGCAGTTCATCGCCGGGGGAAAAACTGTTTTTT.

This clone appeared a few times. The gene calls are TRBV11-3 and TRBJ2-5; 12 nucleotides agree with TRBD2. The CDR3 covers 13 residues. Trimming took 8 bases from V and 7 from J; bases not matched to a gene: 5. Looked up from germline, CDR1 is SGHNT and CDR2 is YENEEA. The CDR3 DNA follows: TGTGCCAGCTCTCCGGGACTAGCGGGGACCCAGTACTTC. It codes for CASSPGLAGTQYF.

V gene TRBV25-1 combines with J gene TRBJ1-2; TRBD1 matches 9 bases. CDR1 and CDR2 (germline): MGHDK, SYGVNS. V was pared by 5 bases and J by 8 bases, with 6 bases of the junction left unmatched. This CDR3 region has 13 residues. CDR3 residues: CASSLGQGIGYTF. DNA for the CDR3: TGTGCCAGCAGTTTGGGACAGGGTATCGGCTACACCTTC.